This TCR beta chain was identified during a study of control samples from healthy donors and cancer patients. Looked up from germline, CDR1 is WNHNN and CDR2 is SYGVQD (reference sequence). V gave up 2 bases and J gave up 4 bases; unmatched junction bases: 1. There are 13 residues in the CDR3. Generated by immunoSEQ multiplex PCR, the TCRdb table keeps only in-frame clones and is missing some. The sample gives some 100,000 clones, 90% of which show up once; 3.5% to 4.5% is in the top ten. The sequencing sample was made of blood. This sequence originates from a human donor in good health. The donor label of this sample is uncertain. V gene TRBV10-1 combines with J gene TRBJ1-1; 7 bases map to TRBD1. As DNA, the CDR3 is TGCGCCAGCAGTGAGCAGGGGGTCACTGAAGCTTTCTTT. This translates into CASSEQGVTEAFF.